Listed below are T cell receptor beta chains from one sample, sequenced in a study of OX40 agonist ivuxolimab in advanced cancers. Using immunoSEQ multiplex PCR, the repertoire was profiled, and TCRdb retains in-frame clones only, with some absent. The sample lists about 69,000 clones; 90% to 95% were seen once. The starting material was CD4+ or CD8+ T cells sorted from blood, obtained in a trial of the OX40 agonist ivuxolimab. The receptors originated from an adult with an advanced solid tumor such as melanoma, head and neck, liver or kidney cancer. CDR3s include the opening cysteine and the closing phenylalanine or tryptophan. A D gene is named only where the DNA matches it firmly. Part of the rows lack a size; the others show once, few, many or a class for expanded clones.

j_call | v_call | d_call | clone_size | cdr3_nt | cdr3_aa
TRBJ2-1 | TRBV12-5 | NA | NA | TGTGCTAGTGGTTTGGTAACGGGAGTGGGTGAGCAGTTCTTC | CASGLVTGVGEQFF
TRBJ2-4 | TRBV5-4 | NA | NA | TGTGCCAGCAGCCAAGATGGGATGATTCTAGCCAAAAACATTCAGTACTTC | CASSQDGMILAKNIQYF
TRBJ2-1 | TRBV5-1 | NA | NA | TGCGCCAGCGGTCGGATCGGGGAGCTTAACAATGAGCAGTTCTTC | CASGRIGELNNEQFF
TRBJ2-7 | TRBV6-6 | NA | NA | TGTGCCAGCAGTGACCTTACTAACAGGGACTACGAGCAGTACTTC | CASSDLTNRDYEQYF
TRBJ2-7 | TRBV29-1 | TRBD1 | NA | TGCAGCGTTGAAATGGGGACGGGACAGGGGGCCCTGAGCACCTACGAGCAGTACTTC | CSVEMGTGQGALSTYEQYF
TRBJ1-4 | TRBV18 | NA | NA | TGTGCCAGCTCACCCGACAGGTTTGGAGAAAAACTGTTTTTT | CASSPDRFGEKLFF
TRBJ2-7 | TRBV5-4 | NA | NA | TGTGCCAGCAGCTTGTGGACCGGGAGTGGGTACGAGCAGTACTTC | CASSLWTGSGYEQYF
TRBJ1-2 | TRBV7-8 | TRBD1 | NA | TGTGCCAGCAGCTTCGATTCTGGGACAGGGCTTCGTGGCTACACCTTC | CASSFDSGTGLRGYTF
TRBJ2-1 | TRBV11-2 | NA | once | TGTGCCAGCAGCTTAGAAGTTCCCTCCTACAATGAGCAGTTCTTC | CASSLEVPSYNEQFF
TRBJ2-7 | TRBV11-2 | NA | NA | TGTGCCAGCAGCTTAGAAGCGTTCTACGAGCAGTACTTC | CASSLEAFYEQYF
TRBJ1-4 | TRBV19 | NA | NA | TGTGCCAGTACCATGGCTAATGAAAAACTGTTTTTT | CASTMANEKLFF
TRBJ2-1 | TRBV7-2 | NA | few | TGTGCCAGCAGCTCCCAACTAGCCTACAATGAGCAGTTCTTC | CASSSQLAYNEQFF
TRBJ2-2 | TRBV5-1 | NA | once | TGCGCCAGCAGCTTTGGACAGACCATGACCGGGGAGCTGTTTTTT | CASSFGQTMTGELFF
TRBJ2-3 | TRBV18 | TRBD2 | NA | TGTGCCAGCTCACCACGGACTAGCGCCAGCACAGATACGCAGTATTTT | CASSPRTSASTDTQYF
TRBJ2-7 | TRBV11-3 | TRBD1 | NA | TGTGCCAGCAGCTTAGGTGTTACAGGGGACGACGAGCAGTACTTC | CASSLGVTGDDEQYF
TRBJ1-5 | TRBV2 | TRBD1 | NA | TGTGCCAGCAGCGAGGACAGGGGCAATCAGCCCCAGCATTTT | CASSEDRGNQPQHF
TRBJ1-2 | TRBV7-3 | TRBD1 | NA | TGTGCCAGCAGCTTAACTGGGCAGGGGGTCTATGGCTACACCTTC | CASSLTGQGVYGYTF
TRBJ2-1 | TRBV18 | TRBD2 | NA | TGTGCCAGCTCACCCTTGACTAGCGGCCTCTACAATGAGCAGTTCTTC | CASSPLTSGLYNEQFF
TRBJ2-5 | TRBV29-1 | NA | once | TGCAGCGCTCGAGAAGAGACCCAGTACTTC | CSAREETQYF
TRBJ2-4 | TRBV28 | NA | NA | TGTGCCAGCAGTTTTCGTAAAAACATTCAGTACTTC | CASSFRKNIQYF
TRBJ2-7 | TRBV28 | NA | NA | TGTGCCAGCAGTTATTGGGACGAGCAGTACTTC | CASSYWDEQYF
TRBJ1-1 | TRBV5-1 | NA | NA | TGCGCCAGCAGGGATAGTCAGGTGTTCACTGAAGCTTTCTTT | CASRDSQVFTEAFF
TRBJ2-5 | TRBV6-1 | TRBD2 | NA | TGTGCCAGCAGTGAAGTTATTAGCGGGAGAGAAGGGACCCAGTACTTC | CASSEVISGREGTQYF
TRBJ2-1 | TRBV4-1 | TRBD2 | NA | TGCGCCAGCAGCCAAGTGCGGCTAGCGGTGTACAATGAGCAGTTCTTC | CASSQVRLAVYNEQFF